These 18 T cell receptor beta chains share one sample of origin, sequenced in a study of immune cell composition in non-small cell lung cancer. Normal lung was taken at the farthest possible site, at least 3 cm from tumour. This table comes from immunoSEQ multiplex PCR, and its TCRdb copy is limited to in-frame clones, with some not included. The repertoire consists of about 3,400 clones, with roughly 84% occurring once and the leading ten covering 12%. Material for sequencing was non-adjacent lung tissue. The receptor set was obtained from a human donor with non-small cell lung cancer.

The J gene is TRBJ1-3, the V gene TRBV19; D unclear. The germline CDR1 and CDR2 sequences are LNHDA and SQIVND (reference sequence). The germline V and J ends were trimmed by 4 bases and 0 bases, with 10 bases remaining between them. The CDR3 extends over 15 amino acids. CDR3 protein: CASSTSASSGNTIYF. For the CDR3, the DNA is TGTGCCAGTAGTACATCTGCCAGCTCTGGAAACACCATATATTTT.

This clone occurred once. The chain recombines TRBV7-2 with TRBJ2-2; TRBD2 is a possible D gene (6 bases). CDR3 size: 15 residues. V was shortened by 5 bases and J by 4 bases, with 14 bases between the two germline ends. Germline loops: CDR1 SGHTA, CDR2 FQGNSA. CDR3 loop: CASSQERAVTGELFF. The CDR3 DNA is TGTGCCAGCAGCCAAGAGCGGGCGGTCACCGGGGAGCTGTTTTTT. Complete variable domain (other parts from reference TRBV7-2 and TRBJ2-2): GAGVSQSPSNKVTEKGKDVELRCDPISGHTALYWYRQSLGQGLEFLIYFQGNSAPDKSGLPSDRFSAERTGGSVSTLTIQRTQQEDSAVYLCASSQERAVTGELFFGEGSRLTVL.

This sequence joins TRBV7-2 and TRBJ1-5; tentative D call: TRBD1 (6 bases). This CDR3 is built from 16 residues. Germline CDR1 SGHTA, CDR2 FQGNSA. V was shortened by 5 bases and J by 4 bases, with 18 bases between the two germline ends. The CDR3 loop reads CASSPTWGGPNQPQHF. The CDR3 DNA is TGTGCCAGCAGCCCCACGTGGGGGGGGCCAAATCAGCCCCAGCATTTT.

The chain is built from TRBV28 and TRBJ1-5; D gene uncertain. This CDR3 region has 15 residues. Deletions cut 3 bases from V and 0 bases from J, with 9 bases between. CDR1 MDHEN and CDR2 SYDVKM come from the germline V gene. This CDR3 is CASSFLDNSNQPQHF. In nucleotides, the CDR3 is TGTGCCAGCAGTTTTTTAGATAATAGCAATCAGCCCCAGCATTTT.

The chain couples TRBV9 to TRBJ2-1, with D possibly TRBD1 on 5 matching bases. The V gene lost 1 base and the J gene lost 9 bases, with 14 bases spanning the gap. Germline CDR1 is SGDLS and CDR2 is YYNGEE. This CDR3 has 14 residues. As DNA, the CDR3 is TGTGCCAGCAGCGTAAGAGCAGGGCTTAGTGAGCAGTTCTTC. Amino acids: CASSVRAGLSEQFF.

The V call is TRBV5-1, the J call TRBJ2-5; TRBD2 aligns across 12 bases. The CDR3 contains 15 residues. V lost 0 bases, J lost 3 bases, and 0 bases stayed unmatched. The germline CDR1 and CDR2 sequences are SGHRS and YFSETQ. The CDR3 loop is CASSLGTSGEETQYF. CDR3 in DNA: TGCGCCAGCAGCTTGGGGACTAGCGGGGAAGAGACCCAGTACTTC.

V gene TRBV27 combines with J gene TRBJ1-2, with D perhaps TRBD1 (6 bases). In germline, CDR1 is MNHEY, CDR2 SMNVEV (reference sequence). V was shortened by 4 bases and J by 0 bases, with 12 bases between the two germline ends. The CDR3 sequence is 15 residues long. As DNA, the CDR3 is TGTGCCAGCAGTTACCAGGGGAAAACTAACTATGGCTACACCTTC. Amino acid sequence: CASSYQGKTNYGYTF.

The chain couples TRBV13 to TRBJ2-2, with 10 bases fitting TRBD2. Germline V gene lookup returns CDR1 PRHDT and CDR2 FYEKMQ (reference sequence). V gave up 2 bases and J gave up 6 bases; unmatched junction bases: 9. The CDR3 contains 17 residues. In DNA, the CDR3 is TGTGCCAGCAGCTTAATGTCTAGCGGGAGTTCCCCCGGGGAGCTGTTTTTT. Translating it yields CASSLMSSGSSPGELFF. Using reference TRBV13 and TRBJ2-2 for the parts outside the CDR3, the full variable domain is AAGVIQSPRHLIKEKRETATLKCYPIPRHDTVYWYQQGPGQDPQFLISFYEKMQSDKGSIPDRFSAQQFSDYHSELNMSSLELGDSALYFCASSLMSSGSSPGELFFGEGSRLTVL.

The chain recombines TRBV27 with TRBJ2-3; D possibly corresponds to TRBD1 (5 bases). The CDR3 contains 12 residues. CDR1 is MNHEY, CDR2 SMNVEV, per germline (reference sequence). Deletions cut 5 bases from V and 5 bases from J, with 8 bases between. CDR3 sequence reads: CASSTQGDTQYF. The CDR3 nucleotides are TGTGCCAGCAGTACCCAGGGAGATACGCAGTATTTT.

J is TRBJ2-3 and V is TRBV5-1; TRBD1 aligns across 8 bases. Germline V CDR1 and CDR2: SGHRS, YFSETQ. The trim removed 6 bases at V and 2 bases at J, leaving 5 bases unmatched. The length of the CDR3 is 14 residues. The CDR3, as DNA: TGCGCCAGCAAACAGGGGGAGATCACAGATACGCAGTATTTT. Translation: CASKQGEITDTQYF.

The chain combines TRBV6-5 with TRBJ1-1; TRBD1 agrees at 7 bases. The CDR3 has 12 amino acids. The junction had 9 bases not matched to a gene; V was cut back by 7 bases and J by 10 bases. Germline V gives CDR1 MNHEY, CDR2 SVGAGI. In nucleotides, the CDR3 is TGTGCCAGCACTCAACCAGGGGGAGTAGCTTTCTTT. Translating gives CASTQPGGVAFF.

This sequence joins TRBV5-8 and TRBJ1-2, with 7 bases identical to TRBD1. This CDR3 has 17 residues. Germline V gene sequence: CDR1 SGHTS, CDR2 YDEGEE. V trimming: 6 bases; J trimming: 3 bases; junction bases outside the gene matches: 17. The CDR3 nucleotides read TGTGCCAGCACCCTAGACCCAGACAGGGTTTTGGACTATGGCTACACCTTC. This encodes CASTLDPDRVLDYGYTF.

The chain couples TRBV6-5 to TRBJ1-3, with 8 bases aligning to TRBD1. Germline-derived CDR1 and CDR2 are MNHEY and SVGAGI. CDR3 length: 15 amino acids. Trimming removed 0 bases from V and 2 bases from J; junction bases left unmatched: 0. CDR3 protein: CASSYSTGAGNTIYF. The CDR3, as DNA: TGTGCCAGCAGTTACTCGACAGGGGCTGGAAACACCATATATTTT.

The chain couples TRBV19 to TRBJ2-2; 9 bases fit TRBD1. Germline CDR1 LNHDA, CDR2 SQIVND (reference sequence). Trimming at V came to 10 bases and at J to 4 bases, leaving 16 bases not matched to a gene. This CDR3 is built from 17 residues. As DNA, the CDR3 is TGTGCCACCAAGAAATCCGGGACAGGGAGGATCACCGGGGAGCTGTTTTTT. Translated: CATKKSGTGRITGELFF.

In DNA form, the CDR3 reads TGTGCCAGCAGCCCCCGGACAGGGAACACTGAAGCTTTCTTT. Its protein is CASSPRTGNTEAFF. The chain joins TRBV6-5 to TRBJ1-1; 7 bases match TRBD1. V dropped 6 bases and J dropped 1; count of bases not matched to a gene: 5. The germline CDR1 and CDR2 sequences are MNHEY and SVGAGI. This CDR3 is built from 14 residues.

J is TRBJ1-1 and V is TRBV6-1; D is unclear. CDR3 length: 13 residues. Trimming shortened V by 6 bases and J by 4 bases, and 12 bases separated the two germline ends. CDR1 is MNHNS and CDR2 is SASEGT in the germline V gene. The CDR3 region has the DNA TGTGCCAGCAGCCTCAACGGGGTCACTGAAGCTTTCTTT. Its translation: CASSLNGVTEAFF.

The chain employs TRBV28 and TRBJ2-1, with 12 bases that match TRBD2. This CDR3 is built from 15 residues. CDR1 and CDR2 from the germline V gene are MDHEN and SYDVKM. Losses at the gene ends were 2 bases for V and 5 bases for J; bases not matched to a gene: 1. CDR3 amino acids: CASSLLAGGNNEQFF. CDR3 nucleotide sequence: TGTGCCAGCAGTTTACTAGCGGGAGGGAACAATGAGCAGTTCTTC.

The rearrangement links TRBV18 to TRBJ2-2; D ambiguous. The CDR3 runs 15 residues. The V gene's germline CDR1 is KGHSH and CDR2 LQKENI. The V gene lost 3 bases and the J gene lost 4 bases, with 12 bases spanning the gap. In DNA form, the CDR3 reads TGTGCCAGCTCACCGGTCTCCCCGGGCACCGGGGAGCTGTTTTTT. Protein sequence: CASSPVSPGTGELFF.